This T cell receptor beta chain appears in the sequencing data of a study of Ad26.COV2.S vaccination and SARS-CoV-2 variants. As for the study in general: The study gave Ad26.COV2.S intramuscularly, once or twice 56 days apart.

A word on this clone: Its target is unknown.

Repertoires were generated with immunoSEQ multiplex PCR, while TCRdb's copy carries only in-frame clones and drops some. This table holds some 460,000 clones, about 88% found once. The treatment: around 19 received Ad26.COV2.S at low or high dose, single or two shots; five or six received placebo; per-sample allocation not given. Collection of the samples took place on day 63 after the first injection of vaccine or placebo. General study points: Reports say spike-specific CD8+ and CD4+ T cell responses covered substantial breadth after vaccination. Those who received vaccine or placebo ended up with similar non-spike TCR breadth.

The sequence came from a person aged 18-65 years who received the Ad26.COV2.S COVID-19 vaccine or a placebo. The specimen comprised peripheral blood, sampled in a trial of Ad26.COV2.S vaccine versus placebo.

The CDR3 sequence is CSVPFRGLFTF. CDR3 nucleotide sequence: TGCAGCGTACCTTTCAGGGGGCTGTTCACCTTC. The chain links TRBV29-1 to TRBJ1-2; 8 bases fit TRBD1. Germline V gene lookup returns CDR1 SQVTM and CDR2 ANQGSEA. The CDR3 covers 11 residues. After removal of 6 bases from V and 13 bases from J, the junction contained 10 bases not matched to a gene.